This T cell receptor beta chain originates from a study of blood T cell repertoires in COVID-19. The CDR3 consists of 15 residues. Germline V gene data show CDR1 as SGHRS and CDR2 as YFSETQ. With V trimmed by 7 bases and J by 1 base, 5 bases remained unmatched. Here immunoSEQ multiplex PCR was the method, and the copy in TCRdb shows in-frame clones only, minus some. The top ten hold less than 2% of the sample, which has some 400,000 clones, just under 90% seen once. This sequence was found in a woman in her thirties who had recovered from COVID-19. The sample taken for sequencing was PBMCs or T cells enriched from blood (not recorded which). V usage is TRBV5-1 and J usage is TRBJ2-5, with 12 bases that match TRBD2. CDR3 coding DNA: TGCGCCAGCCACAGGACTAGCGGGACCCAAGAGACCCAGTACTTC. Protein sequence: CASHRTSGTQETQYF.